Listed below are T cell receptor beta chains from one sample, sequenced in a study of a mutant IDH1 vaccine in newly diagnosed glioma. Their recognized antigens are unknown. Profiled with immunoSEQ multiplex PCR; TCRdb holds only in-frame clones, not every one. The table has fewer than 30,000 clones, around 77% seen once; the top ten hold about 9.4%. The sample was PBMCs, taken from a glioma patient whose treatment included an IDH1 peptide vaccine. All receptors derive from a woman aged 18-30 years with glioma. Each CDR3 is given with its conserved first and last residue. A D gene is named only where the DNA matches it firmly. Clone size is stated in some rows and not others, as once, few, many or a class when expanded.

abundance,d_gene,v_gene,j_gene,CDR3nt,CDR3aa
few,TRBD1,TRBV5-4,TRBJ1-3,TGTGCCAGCAGCTTAGCAGGGGGATTTGGGGACACCATATATTTT,CASSLAGGFGDTIYF
NA,NA,TRBV10-3,TRBJ1-1,TGTGCCATCAGTGAGAACGTGAACACTGAAGCTTTCTTT,CAISENVNTEAFF
NA,TRBD2,TRBV7-2,TRBJ2-3,TGTGCCAGCAGCCACCCGCGAGCGGGGGGGGGAAATACGCAGTATTTT,CASSHPRAGGGNTQYF
NA,NA,TRBV6-5,TRBJ1-3,TGTGCCAGCAGTTACTCGGGAACTCCTGGAAACACCATATATTTT,CASSYSGTPGNTIYF
NA,NA,TRBV27,TRBJ1-1,TGTGCCAGCAGTCGTACCCAGATAACCACGGGGACCGAAGCTTTCTTT,CASSRTQITTGTEAFF
NA,NA,TRBV2,TRBJ2-2,TGTGCCAGCACCCTTAGGGACACCGGGGAGCTGTTTTTT,CASTLRDTGELFF
NA,TRBD2,TRBV5-1,TRBJ2-5,TGCGCCAGCAGCTTGGAGTATGGGACTAGTCAGTCCCAGTACTTC,CASSLEYGTSQSQYF
NA,TRBD2,TRBV4-2,TRBJ2-7,TGTGCCAGCAGCCAAGATGTAGCGGGGGGGTACGAGCAGTACTTC,CASSQDVAGGYEQYF
few,TRBD1,TRBV19,TRBJ1-5,TGTGCCAGTAGTCCAGGGACAGGGGGAAGCAATCAGCCCCAGCATTTT,CASSPGTGGSNQPQHF
NA,TRBD1,TRBV14,TRBJ1-2,TGTGCCAGCAGCCAACGACAGGGCCCATTTGATGGCTACACCTTC,CASSQRQGPFDGYTF
NA,NA,TRBV7-2,TRBJ1-3,TGTGCCAGCAGCTTACCCACAGGGGGAAACACCATATATTTT,CASSLPTGGNTIYF
NA,NA,TRBV5-1,TRBJ1-5,TGCGCCAGCAGCTTGGGGGACTTCCAATCGCCCCAGCATTTT,CASSLGDFQSPQHF
NA,NA,TRBV6-5,TRBJ1-5,TGTGCCAGCAGTTACAAGGGGACTAGCAATCAGCCCCAGCATTTT,CASSYKGTSNQPQHF
NA,NA,TRBV9,TRBJ2-7,TGTGCCAGCAGCGTATCCGGAGACAGCTCCTACGAGCAGTACTTC,CASSVSGDSSYEQYF
NA,TRBD1,TRBV6-1,TRBJ1-2,TGTGCCAGCAGTGAAGCGGTCAGGACAGGAGATTATGGCTACACCTTC,CASSEAVRTGDYGYTF
NA,NA,TRBV6-6,TRBJ1-1,TGTGCCAGCAGTTACATAGAACAGGGAGCTGAAGCTTTCTTT,CASSYIEQGAEAFF
NA,TRBD2,TRBV7-2,TRBJ2-4,TGTGCCAGCAGCTTAGTACTAGCGGGAATAGAAAACATTCAGTACTTC,CASSLVLAGIENIQYF
NA,NA,TRBV10-3,TRBJ1-3,TGTGCCATCGGTCCGGCAGAAGGAAACACCATATATTTT,CAIGPAEGNTIYF
NA,NA,TRBV9,TRBJ2-2,TGTGCCAGCAGGGACGGTCCGAACACCGGGGAGCTGTTTTTT,CASRDGPNTGELFF
NA,TRBD1,TRBV7-9,TRBJ2-1,TGTGCCAGCAGCTACCGAGGGGGACAGGGTGCCCACAATGAGCAGTTCTTC,CASSYRGGQGAHNEQFF
once,NA,TRBV5-1,TRBJ2-3,TGCGCCAGCAGCTGGACGGGGGGCGGGGGTAGCACAGATACGCAGTATTTT,CASSWTGGGGSTDTQYF
NA,NA,TRBV18,TRBJ2-7,TGTGCCAGCTCACCACCCGGCAGCTACGAGCAGTACTTC,CASSPPGSYEQYF
NA,NA,TRBV6-1,TRBJ2-1,TGTGCCAGCAGTGGATTTAAAGACAGCACATACAATGAGCAGTTCTTC,CASSGFKDSTYNEQFF
NA,NA,TRBV19,TRBJ2-7,TGTGCCAGTAGTAGATTCAGAACAGGCTACGAGCAGTACTTC,CASSRFRTGYEQYF
NA,NA,TRBV19,TRBJ2-7,TGTGCCAGTAGTATATTGGTTGGGGACGGCTACGAGCAGTACTTC,CASSILVGDGYEQYF
NA,TRBD1,TRBV7-9,TRBJ2-2,TGTGCCAGCAGCCCACAAGGGGGCGGAATCACCGGGGAGCTGTTTTTT,CASSPQGGGITGELFF
NA,TRBD1,TRBV7-2,TRBJ1-2,TGTGCCAGCAGCCCCCAGGGGGGTAACTATGGCTACACCTTC,CASSPQGGNYGYTF
NA,NA,TRBV6-6,TRBJ1-4,TGTGCCAGCAGCGTCGGGGTGATCGGTAATGAAAAACTGTTTTTT,CASSVGVIGNEKLFF
NA,NA,TRBV7-9,TRBJ2-7,TGTGCCAGCAGCCCCGCACTTTACTACGAGCAGTACTTC,CASSPALYYEQYF
NA,NA,TRBV7-8,TRBJ2-7,TGTGCCAGCAGCTTAGCGGAGGGGGGGGAGTCCTACGAGCAGTACTTC,CASSLAEGGESYEQYF
NA,NA,TRBV7-7,TRBJ2-2,TGTGCTAGCAGTCTAAAGGGTACCGGGGAACTGTTTTTT,CASSLKGTGELFF
NA,NA,TRBV7-9,TRBJ2-4,TGTGCCAGCAGCTTAGGGGGCATTCAGTACTTC,CASSLGGIQYF
NA,NA,TRBV25-1,TRBJ1-2,TGTGCCAGCAGTGGGCAGGGTGGGCTAGGCGGCTACACCTTC,CASSGQGGLGGYTF
NA,TRBD2,TRBV7-2,TRBJ2-3,TGTGCCAGCAGCCGCGGACTAGAAAGAGCAACAGATACGCAGTATTTT,CASSRGLERATDTQYF